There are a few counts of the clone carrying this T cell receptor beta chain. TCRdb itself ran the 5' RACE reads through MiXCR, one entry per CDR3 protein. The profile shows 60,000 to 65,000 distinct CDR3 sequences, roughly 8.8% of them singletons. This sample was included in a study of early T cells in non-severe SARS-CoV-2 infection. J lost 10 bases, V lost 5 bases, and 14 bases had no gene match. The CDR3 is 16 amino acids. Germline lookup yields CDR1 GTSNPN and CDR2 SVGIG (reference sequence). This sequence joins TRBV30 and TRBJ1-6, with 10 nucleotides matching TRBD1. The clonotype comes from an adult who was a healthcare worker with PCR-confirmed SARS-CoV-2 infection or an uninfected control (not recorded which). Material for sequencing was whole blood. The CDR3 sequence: CAWGALDRGLRSPLHF. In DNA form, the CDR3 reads TGTGCCTGGGGGGCCCTCGACAGGGGGCTGCGATCACCCCTCCACTTT.